This record covers a single TCR beta chain. Profiling relied on immunoSEQ multiplex PCR, and the TCRdb table lists in-frame clones only, not all of them. Here the sample spans about 240,000 clones, about 89% being singletons. This record belongs to a study of blood T cell repertoires in COVID-19. V lost 5 bases, J lost 6 bases, and 9 bases stayed unmatched. The CDR3 covers 17 residues. Germline V lookup: CDR1 SGHTA, CDR2 FQGTGA. This receptor was taken from a woman in her 30s who had recovered from COVID-19. The sample consisted of PBMCs or T cells enriched from blood (not recorded which). The genes are TRBV7-3 and TRBJ2-2, with TRBD2 matching 13 bases. The CDR3 protein is CASSLDPGLAGPGELFF. The CDR3 coding sequence is TGTGCCAGCAGCCTAGATCCGGGACTAGCGGGACCCGGGGAGCTGTTTTTT.